The source of this T cell receptor (beta chain) is a study of cytomegalovirus exposure and HLA in healthy donors. The ends lost 5 bases at V and 0 bases at J; junction bases unmatched: 6. The germline V gene encodes CDR1 MNHEY and CDR2 SMNVEV (reference sequence). This CDR3 has 15 residues. It was with 60 Vbeta and 13 Jbeta primers that the PCR ran. Only in-frame clones appear in the TCRdb table, and some are missing; sequencing was by immunoSEQ multiplex PCR. The table includes some 65,000 clones, 70% to 80% detected once. This TCR came from a girl under 18 in good health and CMV-seropositive. The chain joins TRBV27 to TRBJ2-7; 8 nucleotides align to TRBD2. Source material: PBMCs. The CDR3 is CASSRGLAGSYEQYF. The CDR3 nucleotides read TGTGCCAGCAGTCGTGGACTAGCAGGCTCCTACGAGCAGTACTTC.